Each of the 9 T cell receptor beta chains below was sequenced from the same sample in a study of response to subunit inactivated influenza vaccine. A single record per CDR3 protein comes from TCRdb applying MiXCR to the RT-PCR reads. The sample carries around 850,000 distinct CDR3 sequences, approximately 18% recorded once. The input for sequencing was PBMCs from blood, taken around 5 days after vaccination. The receptors stem from a man aged 50 to 60 who received an inactivated influenza vaccine.

This chain links TRBV7-6 with TRBJ2-6; D ambiguous. The V end was cut by 5 bases, the J end by 0 bases, with 17 bases between. Germline lookup yields CDR1 SGHVS and CDR2 FNYEAQ. The CDR3 length is 18 residues. Here the CDR3 DNA reads TGTGCCAGCAGCCCCGACTTCTTCCTTAGCTCTGGGGCCAACGTCCTGACTTTC. It encodes CASSPDFFLSSGANVLTF.

The gene calls are TRBV12-3 or TRBV12-4 and TRBJ2-1; 10 nucleotides line up with TRBD1. CDR3 size: 15 residues. J was trimmed by 6 bases and V by 6 bases; bases with no gene match: 8. CDR3 loop: CASRVTGGAGNEQFF. The CDR3 coding sequence is TGTGCCAGCAGGGTGACAGGGGGCGCAGGCAATGAGCAGTTCTTC.

This clonotype showed up just a few times. The gene calls are TRBV12-3 or TRBV12-4 and TRBJ2-2; D remains ambiguous. The CDR3 has 12 residues. V was trimmed by 5 bases and J by 6 bases, leaving 7 bases between them. CDR3 amino acids: CASSRVSGELFF. In DNA, the CDR3 is TGTGCCAGCAGTAGGGTATCCGGGGAGCTGTTTTTT.

The sample holds a few counts of this clonotype. The J gene is TRBJ2-1, the V gene TRBV11-2; TRBD2 matches at 8 bases. Germline V lookup: CDR1 SGHAT, CDR2 FQNNGV. CDR3 length: 16 amino acids. After removal of 0 bases from V and 9 bases from J, the junction contained 10 bases not matched to a gene. Here the CDR3 reads CASSLDGLGTSSEQFF. The CDR3 region has the DNA TGTGCCAGCAGCTTAGATGGTCTAGGGACTAGTAGTGAGCAGTTCTTC.

The chain has TRBV12-3 or TRBV12-4 and TRBJ1-1; TRBD1 matches at 8 bases. The J segment lost 0 bases and the V segment lost 7 bases, leaving 4 bases of the junction unmatched. The CDR3 length is 14 residues. For the CDR3, the DNA is TGTGCCAGCATAGACAGGGGTTTGAACACTGAAGCTTTCTTT. Translating gives CASIDRGLNTEAFF.

This chain uses TRBV20-1 with TRBJ1-1; the D gene is possibly TRBD1 (5 bases). The germline V gene has CDR1 DFQATT and CDR2 SNEGSKA (reference sequence). The CDR3 extends over 13 amino acids. V was cut by 1 base and J by 4 bases, with 10 bases left in between. The CDR3 here is CSARGGRGTEAFF. The CDR3 DNA sequence: TGCAGTGCTAGAGGGGGAAGGGGCACTGAAGCTTTCTTT.

This clonotype came up many times. This chain links TRBV5-1 with TRBJ1-1, with a tentative D call TRBD1 (5 bases). Germline CDR1 is SGHRS and CDR2 is YFSETQ. The CDR3 consists of 15 residues. The germline V and J ends were trimmed by 4 bases and 4 bases, with 17 bases remaining between them. The CDR3 sequence is CASSATGGVATEAFF. The CDR3 nucleotides read TGCGCCAGCAGCGCCACCGGAGGGGTGGCCACTGAAGCTTTCTTT. The variable domain in full, completed from reference TRBV5-1 and TRBJ1-1, reads KAGVTQTPRYLIKTRGQQVTLSCSPISGHRSVSWYQQTPGQGLQFLFEYFSETQRNKGNFPGRFSGRQFSNSRSEMNVSTLELGDSALYLCASSATGGVATEAFFGQGTRLTVV.

This chain joins TRBV20-1 and TRBJ2-1, with D tentatively TRBD2 (6 bases). The CDR3 consists of 15 residues. The V and J ends lost 0 bases and 2 bases respectively, with 11 bases between them. In germline, CDR1 is DFQATT, CDR2 SNEGSKA (reference sequence). As DNA, the CDR3 is TGCAGTGCTAGAGATTACGGGGGAGCCTACAATGAGCAGTTCTTC. Protein sequence: CSARDYGGAYNEQFF.

The chain combines TRBV29-1 with TRBJ2-7; 8 bases are shared with TRBD2. The germline gives CDR1 SQVTM, CDR2 ANQGSEA. Trimming took 6 bases from V and 7 from J; bases not matched to a gene: 17. CDR3 size: 15 residues. The CDR3 DNA sequence: TGCAGCGTCTCGCGGGCGCGAGCGGGAGAGATGGAGCAGTACTTC. Translating gives CSVSRARAGEMEQYF.